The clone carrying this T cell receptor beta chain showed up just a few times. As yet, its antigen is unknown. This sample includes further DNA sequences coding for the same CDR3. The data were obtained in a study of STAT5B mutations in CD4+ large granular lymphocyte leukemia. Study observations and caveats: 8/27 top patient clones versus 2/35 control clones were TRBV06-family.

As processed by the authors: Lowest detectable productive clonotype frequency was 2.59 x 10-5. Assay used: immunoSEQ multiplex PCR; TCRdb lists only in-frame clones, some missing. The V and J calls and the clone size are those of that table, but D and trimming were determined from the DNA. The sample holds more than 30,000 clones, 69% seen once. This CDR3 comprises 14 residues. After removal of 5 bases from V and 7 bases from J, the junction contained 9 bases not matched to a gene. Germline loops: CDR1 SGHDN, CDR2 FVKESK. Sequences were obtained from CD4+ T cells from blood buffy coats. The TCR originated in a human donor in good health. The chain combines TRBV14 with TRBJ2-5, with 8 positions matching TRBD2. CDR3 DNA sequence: TGTGCCAGCAGCACCCTCGGGGGGGCGGGGACCCAGTACTTC. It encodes CASSTLGGAGTQYF.